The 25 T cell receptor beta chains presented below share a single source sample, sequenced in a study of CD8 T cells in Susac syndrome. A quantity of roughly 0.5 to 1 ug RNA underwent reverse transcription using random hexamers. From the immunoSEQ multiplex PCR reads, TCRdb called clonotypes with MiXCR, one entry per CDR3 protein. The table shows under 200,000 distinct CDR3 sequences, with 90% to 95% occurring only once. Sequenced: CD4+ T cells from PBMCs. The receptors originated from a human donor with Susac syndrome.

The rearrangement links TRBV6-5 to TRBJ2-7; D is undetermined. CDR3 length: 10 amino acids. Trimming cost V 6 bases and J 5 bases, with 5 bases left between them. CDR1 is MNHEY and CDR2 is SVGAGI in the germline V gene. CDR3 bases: TGTGCCAGCAGACGTAACGAGCAGTACTTC. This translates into CASRRNEQYF.

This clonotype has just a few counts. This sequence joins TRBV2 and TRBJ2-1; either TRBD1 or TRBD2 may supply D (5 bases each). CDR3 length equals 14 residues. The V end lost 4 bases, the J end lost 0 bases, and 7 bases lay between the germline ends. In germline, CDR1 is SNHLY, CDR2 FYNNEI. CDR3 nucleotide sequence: TGTGCCAGCAGTGCAGGGAGCTCCTACAATGAGCAGTTCTTC. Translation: CASSAGSSYNEQFF. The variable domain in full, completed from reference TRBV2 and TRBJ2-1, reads EPEVTQTPSHQVTQMGQEVILRCVPISNHLYFYWYRQILGQKVEFLVSFYNNEISEKSEIFDDQFSVERPDGSNFTLKIRSTKLEDSAMYFCASSAGSSYNEQFFGPGTRLTVL.

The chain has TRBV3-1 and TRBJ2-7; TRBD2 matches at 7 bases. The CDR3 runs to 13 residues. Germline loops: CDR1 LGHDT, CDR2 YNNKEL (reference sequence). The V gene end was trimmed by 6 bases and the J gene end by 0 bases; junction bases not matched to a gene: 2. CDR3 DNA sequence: TGTGCCAGCAGGGGCGGGGGCTCCTACGAGCAGTACTTC. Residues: CASRGGGSYEQYF.

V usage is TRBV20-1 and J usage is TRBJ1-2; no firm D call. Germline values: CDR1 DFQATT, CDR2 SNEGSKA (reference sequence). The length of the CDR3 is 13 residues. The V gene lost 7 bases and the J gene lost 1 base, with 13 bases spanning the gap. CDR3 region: CSVADRRNYGYTF. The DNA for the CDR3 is TGCAGTGTTGCGGACCGTCGTAACTATGGCTACACCTTC.

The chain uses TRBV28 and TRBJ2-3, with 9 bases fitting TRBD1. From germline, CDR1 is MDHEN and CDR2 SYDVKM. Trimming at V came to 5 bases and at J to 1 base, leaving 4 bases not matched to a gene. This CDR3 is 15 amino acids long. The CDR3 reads CASSGRDRGTDTQYF. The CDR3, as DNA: TGTGCCAGCAGTGGCCGGGACAGGGGCACAGATACGCAGTATTTT. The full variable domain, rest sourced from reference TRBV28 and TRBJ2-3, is DVKVTQSSRYLVKRTGEKVFLECVQDMDHENMFWYRQDPGLGLRLIYFSYDVKMKEKGDIPEGYSVSREKKERFSLILESASTNQTSMYLCASSGRDRGTDTQYFGPGTRLTVL.

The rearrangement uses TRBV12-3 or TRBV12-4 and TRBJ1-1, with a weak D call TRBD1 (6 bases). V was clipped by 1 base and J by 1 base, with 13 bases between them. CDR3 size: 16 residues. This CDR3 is CASSLGYRVANTEAFF. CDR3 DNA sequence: TGTGCCAGCAGTTTAGGATACAGGGTCGCGAACACTGAAGCTTTCTTT.

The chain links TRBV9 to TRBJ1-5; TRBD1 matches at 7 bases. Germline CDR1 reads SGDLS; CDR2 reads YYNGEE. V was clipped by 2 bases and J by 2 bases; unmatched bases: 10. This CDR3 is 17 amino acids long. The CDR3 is CASSVQGQLVGNQPQHF. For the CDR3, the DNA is TGTGCCAGCAGCGTCCAGGGACAGTTGGTCGGCAATCAGCCCCAGCATTTT.

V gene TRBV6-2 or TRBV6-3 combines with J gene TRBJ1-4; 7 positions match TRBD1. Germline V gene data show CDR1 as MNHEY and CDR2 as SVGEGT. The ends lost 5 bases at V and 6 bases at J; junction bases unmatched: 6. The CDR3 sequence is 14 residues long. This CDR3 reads CASSEQGSDEKLFF. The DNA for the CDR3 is TGTGCCAGCAGTGAACAGGGGTCGGATGAAAAACTGTTTTTT.

Written as DNA, the CDR3 is TGCGCCAGCAGCCGCCAAGGACTAGCGGGGGGGAACACCGGGGAGCTGTTTTTT. Translated: CASSRQGLAGGNTGELFF. This chain uses TRBV4-1 with TRBJ2-2; TRBD2 aligns across 14 bases. The length of the CDR3 is 18 residues. CDR1 is MGHRA and CDR2 is YSYEKL in the germline V gene. Losses at the gene ends were 4 bases for V and 1 base for J; bases not matched to a gene: 5.

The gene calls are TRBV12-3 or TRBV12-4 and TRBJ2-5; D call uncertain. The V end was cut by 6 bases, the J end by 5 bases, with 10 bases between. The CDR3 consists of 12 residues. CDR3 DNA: TGTGCCAGCAGATTCTCTCAGGAGACCCAGTACTTC. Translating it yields CASRFSQETQYF.

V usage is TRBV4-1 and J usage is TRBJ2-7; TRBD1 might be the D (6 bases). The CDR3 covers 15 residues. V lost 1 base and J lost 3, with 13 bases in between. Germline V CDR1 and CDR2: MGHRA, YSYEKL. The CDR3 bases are TGCGCCAGCAGCCAAGTCGGACAGAACCTCTACGAGCAGTACTTC. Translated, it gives CASSQVGQNLYEQYF.

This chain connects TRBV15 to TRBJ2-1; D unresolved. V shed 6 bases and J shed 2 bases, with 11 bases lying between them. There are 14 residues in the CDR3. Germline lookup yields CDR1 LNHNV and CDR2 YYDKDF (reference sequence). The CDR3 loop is CATSDDRTYNEQFF. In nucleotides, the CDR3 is TGTGCCACCAGTGATGACCGAACCTACAATGAGCAGTTCTTC.

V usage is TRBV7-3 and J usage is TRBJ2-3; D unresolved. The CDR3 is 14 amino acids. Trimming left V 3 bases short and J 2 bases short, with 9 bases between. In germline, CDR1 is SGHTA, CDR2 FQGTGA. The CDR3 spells CASSFGRNTDTQYF. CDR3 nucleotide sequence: TGTGCCAGCAGCTTTGGCAGAAACACAGATACGCAGTATTTT.

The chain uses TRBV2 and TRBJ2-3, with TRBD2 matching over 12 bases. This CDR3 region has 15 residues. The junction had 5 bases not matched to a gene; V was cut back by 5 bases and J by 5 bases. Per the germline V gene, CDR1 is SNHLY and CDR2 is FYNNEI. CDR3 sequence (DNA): TGTGCCAGCAGTCGGGCTAGCGGGAGGGGAGATACGCAGTATTTT. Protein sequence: CASSRASGRGDTQYF.

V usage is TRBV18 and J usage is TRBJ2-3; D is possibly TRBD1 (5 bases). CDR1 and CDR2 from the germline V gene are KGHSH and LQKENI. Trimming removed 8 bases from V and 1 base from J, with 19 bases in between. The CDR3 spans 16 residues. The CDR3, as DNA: TGTGCCAGCGCACACGGACAAGCCAGACGCACAGATACGCAGTATTTT. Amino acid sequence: CASAHGQARRTDTQYF. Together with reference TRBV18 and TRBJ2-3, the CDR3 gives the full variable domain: NAGVMQNPRHLVRRRGQEARLRCSPMKGHSHVYWYRQLPEEGLKFMVYLQKENIIDESGMPKERFSAEFPKEGPSILRIQQVVRGDSAAYFCASAHGQARRTDTQYFGPGTRLTVL.

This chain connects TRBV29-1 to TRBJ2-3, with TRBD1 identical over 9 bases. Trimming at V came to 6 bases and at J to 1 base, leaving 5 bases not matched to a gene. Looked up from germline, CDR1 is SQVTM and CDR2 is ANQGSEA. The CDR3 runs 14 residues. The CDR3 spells CSVHRDRGTDTQYF. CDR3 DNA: TGCAGCGTACACCGGGACAGGGGCACAGATACGCAGTATTTT.

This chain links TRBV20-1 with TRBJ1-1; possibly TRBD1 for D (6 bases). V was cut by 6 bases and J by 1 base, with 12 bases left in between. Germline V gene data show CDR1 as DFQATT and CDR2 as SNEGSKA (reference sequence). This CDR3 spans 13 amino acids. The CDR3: CSALRQENTEAFF. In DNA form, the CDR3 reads TGCAGTGCCCTGAGACAGGAGAACACTGAAGCTTTCTTT.

CDR3 coding DNA: TGTGCCAGCTCACCGAGAAGCACTAGCGGGATAGCGAATGAGCAGTTCTTC. Translation gives CASSPRSTSGIANEQFF. The chain uses TRBV18 and TRBJ2-1, with 10 bases that match TRBD2. V was pared by 3 bases and J by 7 bases, with 12 bases of the junction left unmatched. Germline V gives CDR1 KGHSH, CDR2 LQKENI. CDR3 length equals 17 residues. The variable domain in full, with the rest retrieved from reference TRBV18 and TRBJ2-1, is NAGVMQNPRHLVRRRGQEARLRCSPMKGHSHVYWYRQLPEEGLKFMVYLQKENIIDESGMPKERFSAEFPKEGPSILRIQQVVRGDSAAYFCASSPRSTSGIANEQFFGPGTRLTVL.

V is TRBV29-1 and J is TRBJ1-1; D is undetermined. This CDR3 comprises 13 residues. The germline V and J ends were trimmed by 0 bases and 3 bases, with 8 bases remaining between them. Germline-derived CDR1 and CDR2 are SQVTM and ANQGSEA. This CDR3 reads CSVEDRAYTEAFF. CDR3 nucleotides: TGCAGCGTTGAAGATCGGGCGTACACTGAAGCTTTCTTT.

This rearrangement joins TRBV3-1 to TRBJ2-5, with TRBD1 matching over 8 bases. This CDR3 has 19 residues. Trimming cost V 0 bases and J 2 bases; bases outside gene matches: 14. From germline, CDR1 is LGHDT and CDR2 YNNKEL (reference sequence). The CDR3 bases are TGTGCCAGCAGCCAAGATAGGTTCCGGACAGGGATAATACAAGAGACCCAGTACTTC. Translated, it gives CASSQDRFRTGIIQETQYF.

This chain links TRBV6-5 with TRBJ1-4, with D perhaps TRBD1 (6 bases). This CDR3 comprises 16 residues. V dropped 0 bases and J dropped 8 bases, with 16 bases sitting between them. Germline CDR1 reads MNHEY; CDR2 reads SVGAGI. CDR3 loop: CASSYSRARGAEKLFF. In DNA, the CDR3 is TGTGCCAGCAGTTACTCGAGGGCGAGGGGGGCGGAAAAACTGTTTTTT.

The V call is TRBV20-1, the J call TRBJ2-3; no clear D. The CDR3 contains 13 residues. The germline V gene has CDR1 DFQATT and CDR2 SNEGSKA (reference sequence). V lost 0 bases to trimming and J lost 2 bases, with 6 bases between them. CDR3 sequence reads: CSARETATDTQYF. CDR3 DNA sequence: TGCAGTGCTAGAGAAACAGCCACAGATACGCAGTATTTT.

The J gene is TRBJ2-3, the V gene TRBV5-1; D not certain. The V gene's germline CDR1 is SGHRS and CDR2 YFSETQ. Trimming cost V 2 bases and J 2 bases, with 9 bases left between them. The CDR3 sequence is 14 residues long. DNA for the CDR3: TGCGCCAGCAGCTTTTTAGGGTACACAGATACGCAGTATTTT. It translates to CASSFLGYTDTQYF.

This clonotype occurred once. This CDR3 is CAISAGIEAFF. CDR3 DNA: TGTGCCATCAGTGCTGGGATCGAAGCTTTCTTT. V gene TRBV10-3 combines with J gene TRBJ1-1; no clear D gene. The CDR3 runs 11 residues. Trimming stripped 4 bases from V and 8 bases from J, with 8 bases between. Per germline, CDR1 ENHRY and CDR2 SYGVKD.

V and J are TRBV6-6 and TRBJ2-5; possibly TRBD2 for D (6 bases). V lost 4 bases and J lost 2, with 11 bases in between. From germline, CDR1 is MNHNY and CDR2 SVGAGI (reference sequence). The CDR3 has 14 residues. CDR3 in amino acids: CASSLRGGQETQYF. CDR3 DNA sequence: TGTGCCAGCAGTTTACGTGGGGGGCAAGAGACCCAGTACTTC.